One TCR beta chain is described in this entry. The antigen is not known. The data were taken from a study of CD8 T cells in ankylosing spondylitis. Points from the study as a whole: Ankylosing spondylitis blood appeared to be characterized by a TCR beta motif of 7 to 9 highly homologous variants. The authors reported significant enrichment of disease-linked clones in matched ankylosing spondylitis synovial fluid. Clones linked to the disease showed a CD8+ phenotype. They occurred at relatively low frequencies in peripheral blood. Earlier literature documents some of the motif variants in reactive arthritis synovial fluid and blood.

Quantitative barcoded 5'-RACE was used to prepare TCR beta libraries. TCRdb itself ran the 5' RACE reads through MiXCR, one entry per CDR3 protein. The sample lists fewer than 750,000 distinct CDR3 sequences, 15% to 20% seen once, with 19% in the top ten. Germline lookup yields CDR1 LGHNA and CDR2 YNFKEQ. The CDR3 runs to 21 residues. V lost 3 bases and J lost 2; bases outside the gene matches: 17. The rearrangement uses TRBV4-2 and TRBJ2-6; TRBD2 matches at 9 bases. Sequences were obtained from blood, either unsorted or a sorted T cell fraction (not recorded which). The origin of this receptor is a male donor with ankylosing spondylitis. The DNA of the CDR3 is TGTGCCAGCAGCCAGAGTTGGTTAGAGAGGACTAGCGTGGCTGGGGCCAACGTCCTGACTTTC. Translating gives CASSQSWLERTSVAGANVLTF.